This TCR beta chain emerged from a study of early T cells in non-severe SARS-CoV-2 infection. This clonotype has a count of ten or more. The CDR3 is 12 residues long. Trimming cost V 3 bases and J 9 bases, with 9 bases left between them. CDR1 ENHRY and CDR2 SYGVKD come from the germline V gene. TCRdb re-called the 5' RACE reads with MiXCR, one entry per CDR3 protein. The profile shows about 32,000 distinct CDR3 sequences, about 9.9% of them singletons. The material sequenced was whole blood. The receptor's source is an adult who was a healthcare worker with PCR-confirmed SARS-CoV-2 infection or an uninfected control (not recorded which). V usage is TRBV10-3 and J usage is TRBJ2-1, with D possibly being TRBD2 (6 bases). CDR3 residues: CAISDSGVEQFF. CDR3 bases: TGTGCCATCAGTGATTCGGGGGTTGAGCAGTTCTTC.